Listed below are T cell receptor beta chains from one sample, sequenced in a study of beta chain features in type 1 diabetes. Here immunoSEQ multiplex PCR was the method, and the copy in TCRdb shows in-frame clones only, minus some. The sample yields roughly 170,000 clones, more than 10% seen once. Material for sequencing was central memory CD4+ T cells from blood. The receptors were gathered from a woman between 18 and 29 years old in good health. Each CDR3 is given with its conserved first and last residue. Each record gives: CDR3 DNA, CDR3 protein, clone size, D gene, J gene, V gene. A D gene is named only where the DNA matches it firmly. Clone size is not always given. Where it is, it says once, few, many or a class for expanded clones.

cdr3_nt: TGTGCCAGCAGCCCCCGGGCTAGCGGGAGAAGCACCGGGGAGCTGTTTTTT
cdr3_aa: CASSPRASGRSTGELFF
clone_size: few
d_call: TRBD2
j_call: TRBJ2-2
v_call: TRBV9

cdr3_nt: TGTGCCAGCAGCCCCCTGGTAGGAGGTGGCTACACCTTC
cdr3_aa: CASSPLVGGGYTF
clone_size: -
d_call: -
j_call: TRBJ1-2
v_call: TRBV7-2

cdr3_nt: TGTGCCAGCAGTTTACACAGCTCCTACAATGAGCAGTTCTTC
cdr3_aa: CASSLHSSYNEQFF
clone_size: few
d_call: -
j_call: TRBJ2-1
v_call: TRBV28

cdr3_nt: TGTGCCAGCAGCTTAGAGATAGGGACAGGGTACAATGAGCAGTTCTTC
cdr3_aa: CASSLEIGTGYNEQFF
clone_size: -
d_call: TRBD1
j_call: TRBJ2-1
v_call: TRBV11-2

cdr3_nt: TGCGCCAGCAGCTTGGGGACGGGGTTGGAGACCCAGTACTTC
cdr3_aa: CASSLGTGLETQYF
clone_size: few
d_call: -
j_call: TRBJ2-5
v_call: TRBV5-1

cdr3_nt: TGTGCCAGCAGCCCTCTGGGGAGACAGGGGGCCTACGAGCAGTACTTC
cdr3_aa: CASSPLGRQGAYEQYF
clone_size: -
d_call: TRBD1
j_call: TRBJ2-7
v_call: TRBV14

cdr3_nt: TGTGCCAGCAGTGGTGAACATCACTATGGCTACACCTTC
cdr3_aa: CASSGEHHYGYTF
clone_size: -
d_call: -
j_call: TRBJ1-2
v_call: TRBV6-1

cdr3_nt: TGTGCCAGTAGAACACAGGGGGGAAGCTCTGGGGCCAACGTCCTGACTTTC
cdr3_aa: CASRTQGGSSGANVLTF
clone_size: few
d_call: TRBD1
j_call: TRBJ2-6
v_call: TRBV28

cdr3_nt: TGTGCCACCAGCAGAGGGGGCAGGGGGCTGACAGATACGCAGTATTTT
cdr3_aa: CATSRGGRGLTDTQYF
clone_size: -
d_call: TRBD1
j_call: TRBJ2-3
v_call: TRBV15

cdr3_nt: TGCAGCGTTGTTCGGGACAGAGACTACGAGCAGTACTTC
cdr3_aa: CSVVRDRDYEQYF
clone_size: few
d_call: TRBD1
j_call: TRBJ2-7
v_call: TRBV29-1

cdr3_nt: TGTGCCAGCAGCGCGAGATTAGGGGGCAGAGCGTTGGATGGCTACACCTTC
cdr3_aa: CASSARLGGRALDGYTF
clone_size: -
d_call: TRBD1
j_call: TRBJ1-2
v_call: TRBV9

cdr3_nt: TGTGCCAGCAGTTTACGATCGGGGGGGGCAACTAATGAAAAACTGTTTTTT
cdr3_aa: CASSLRSGGATNEKLFF
clone_size: -
d_call: -
j_call: TRBJ1-4
v_call: TRBV27

cdr3_nt: TGTGCCTGGAGGATACAGGGCATGGGCCCTGAAGCTTTCTTT
cdr3_aa: CAWRIQGMGPEAFF
clone_size: few
d_call: -
j_call: TRBJ1-1
v_call: TRBV30

cdr3_nt: TGTGCCAGCAGTCCCACCGGGACTAGCGGGAGGATTACCTCATACAATGAGCAGTTCTTC
cdr3_aa: CASSPTGTSGRITSYNEQFF
clone_size: few
d_call: TRBD2
j_call: TRBJ2-1
v_call: TRBV28

cdr3_nt: TGCGCCAGCAGCTTGGGCCTAGCGGGAGTTGGGTACAATGAGCAGTTCTTC
cdr3_aa: CASSLGLAGVGYNEQFF
clone_size: -
d_call: TRBD2
j_call: TRBJ2-1
v_call: TRBV5-1

cdr3_nt: TGTGCCAGCAGCTTATCGTGGGGCGCCACCGGGGAGCTGTTTTTT
cdr3_aa: CASSLSWGATGELFF
clone_size: -
d_call: -
j_call: TRBJ2-2
v_call: TRBV4-2

cdr3_nt: TGTGCCAGCAGCTTCGACGGGACTAGCGTGGGGACCGGGGAGCTGTTTTTT
cdr3_aa: CASSFDGTSVGTGELFF
clone_size: few
d_call: TRBD2
j_call: TRBJ2-2
v_call: TRBV7-2

cdr3_nt: TGTGCCAGCTCCCTACGGGACAGGGGAGAGCAGTACTTC
cdr3_aa: CASSLRDRGEQYF
clone_size: -
d_call: TRBD1
j_call: TRBJ2-7
v_call: TRBV18

cdr3_nt: TGTGCCAGCAGTCCCCAGGGGCTCCGCACAGATACGCAGTATTTT
cdr3_aa: CASSPQGLRTDTQYF
clone_size: few
d_call: -
j_call: TRBJ2-3
v_call: TRBV6-1

cdr3_nt: TGTGCCAGCAGCTTGATGGGGGGGACCCAGTACTTC
cdr3_aa: CASSLMGGTQYF
clone_size: few
d_call: -
j_call: TRBJ2-5
v_call: TRBV7-2

cdr3_nt: TGTGCCAGCAGCAAGGGACTAGCGGAACGTTCCTACGAGCAGTACTTC
cdr3_aa: CASSKGLAERSYEQYF
clone_size: few
d_call: TRBD2
j_call: TRBJ2-7
v_call: TRBV5-4

cdr3_nt: TGTGCCAGCAGCTTAGCAGGGGACGAGACCCAGTACTTC
cdr3_aa: CASSLAGDETQYF
clone_size: few
d_call: -
j_call: TRBJ2-5
v_call: TRBV11-2

cdr3_nt: TGTGCCATCAGTGAGTGGGGGGCGAACACCGGGGAGCTGTTTTTT
cdr3_aa: CAISEWGANTGELFF
clone_size: few
d_call: -
j_call: TRBJ2-2
v_call: TRBV10-3

cdr3_nt: TGTGCCAGCAGTAGGGCAGGGAACTATGGCTACACCTTC
cdr3_aa: CASSRAGNYGYTF
clone_size: -
d_call: -
j_call: TRBJ1-2
v_call: TRBV6-6

cdr3_nt: TGTGCCAGCAGCCCGCAGGGGCGCGAGCAGTACTTC
cdr3_aa: CASSPQGREQYF
clone_size: many
d_call: -
j_call: TRBJ2-7
v_call: TRBV4-2

cdr3_nt: TGCAGCGTTTGGGACAGGGGAAACATTCAGTACTTC
cdr3_aa: CSVWDRGNIQYF
clone_size: few
d_call: TRBD1
j_call: TRBJ2-4
v_call: TRBV29-1

cdr3_nt: TGCGCCAGCAGCTTGGCCGGGACAGAGAGAGTCGGGGAGCTGTTTTTT
cdr3_aa: CASSLAGTERVGELFF
clone_size: -
d_call: TRBD1
j_call: TRBJ2-2
v_call: TRBV5-1

cdr3_nt: TGTGCCATCAGCCTAGGAGTCGGTCAGCCCCAGCATTTT
cdr3_aa: CAISLGVGQPQHF
clone_size: -
d_call: -
j_call: TRBJ1-5
v_call: TRBV10-3

cdr3_nt: TGCAGCGTTTCCCGGGCCTACGAGCAGTACTTC
cdr3_aa: CSVSRAYEQYF
clone_size: -
d_call: -
j_call: TRBJ2-7
v_call: TRBV29-1

cdr3_nt: TGCGCCAGCAGCGGTGCGGGTCAAGAGACCCAGTACTTC
cdr3_aa: CASSGAGQETQYF
clone_size: -
d_call: -
j_call: TRBJ2-5
v_call: TRBV5-1

cdr3_nt: TGTGCCTGGAAATCACAGGGGGCCCCGAATCAGCCCCAGCATTTT
cdr3_aa: CAWKSQGAPNQPQHF
clone_size: few
d_call: TRBD1
j_call: TRBJ1-5
v_call: TRBV30

cdr3_nt: TGTGCCTGGGAACCAGGGGCGGGTGGCTACACCTTC
cdr3_aa: CAWEPGAGGYTF
clone_size: -
d_call: -
j_call: TRBJ1-2
v_call: TRBV30

cdr3_nt: TGCGCCAGCAGCCAAGTGAATATGGGACTAGCGCGAGAGACCCAGTACTTC
cdr3_aa: CASSQVNMGLARETQYF
clone_size: few
d_call: TRBD2
j_call: TRBJ2-5
v_call: TRBV4-1

cdr3_nt: TGTGCCATCAGTTCACAGGGGGCTAGGAAGACCCAGTACTTC
cdr3_aa: CAISSQGARKTQYF
clone_size: few
d_call: TRBD1
j_call: TRBJ2-5
v_call: TRBV10-3

cdr3_nt: TGTGCCAGCAGCTCCTGGACAGGGCGCTCGGGGGAGACCCAGTACTTC
cdr3_aa: CASSSWTGRSGETQYF
clone_size: -
d_call: TRBD1
j_call: TRBJ2-5
v_call: TRBV5-4

cdr3_nt: TGTGCCAGCAGCGCTCAGCGGGGGCGGAAGGTCGAGCAGTACTTC
cdr3_aa: CASSAQRGRKVEQYF
clone_size: -
d_call: TRBD2
j_call: TRBJ2-7
v_call: TRBV13

cdr3_nt: TGTGCCAGCAGCTTCCAGACAGGGAGTGGTCAGCCCCAGCATTTT
cdr3_aa: CASSFQTGSGQPQHF
clone_size: few
d_call: TRBD1
j_call: TRBJ1-5
v_call: TRBV7-8

cdr3_nt: TGTGCCAGCAGCGCAGACCCACAGGGGCCGCAAAGCAATCAGCCCCAGCATTTT
cdr3_aa: CASSADPQGPQSNQPQHF
clone_size: -
d_call: TRBD1
j_call: TRBJ1-5
v_call: TRBV5-4

cdr3_nt: TGTGCCAGCACCTGGGGGGACAGGGGATCATATGAGCAGTTCTTC
cdr3_aa: CASTWGDRGSYEQFF
clone_size: -
d_call: TRBD1
j_call: TRBJ2-1
v_call: TRBV28

cdr3_nt: TGTGCCAGCTCTCAAACCGGGACAGGAGCCTACAATGAGCAGTTCTTC
cdr3_aa: CASSQTGTGAYNEQFF
clone_size: few
d_call: TRBD1
j_call: TRBJ2-1
v_call: TRBV18

cdr3_nt: TGTGCCAGCAGCTTGGGCGGGAGCACAGATACGCAGTATTTT
cdr3_aa: CASSLGGSTDTQYF
clone_size: -
d_call: -
j_call: TRBJ2-3
v_call: TRBV5-4

cdr3_nt: TGCGCCAGCAGCCAAGCGTCGAGCTCTGGGGCCAACGTCCTGACTTTC
cdr3_aa: CASSQASSSGANVLTF
clone_size: -
d_call: -
j_call: TRBJ2-6
v_call: TRBV4-3

cdr3_nt: TGTGCCAGTAGTACCCTTGGACAGGTTGATCAGCCCCAGCATTTT
cdr3_aa: CASSTLGQVDQPQHF
clone_size: many
d_call: TRBD1
j_call: TRBJ1-5
v_call: TRBV19

cdr3_nt: TGTGCCAGCAGTTTAGGCGGCTATGGCTACACCTTC
cdr3_aa: CASSLGGYGYTF
clone_size: few
d_call: -
j_call: TRBJ1-2
v_call: TRBV28

cdr3_nt: TGCGCCATCCACCACTGGGGGCCCACCGGGGAGCTGTTTTTT
cdr3_aa: CAIHHWGPTGELFF
clone_size: few
d_call: -
j_call: TRBJ2-2
v_call: TRBV23-1

cdr3_nt: TGTGCCAGCAGCTTAGCGGGAGGGCCCAATGAGCAGTTCTTC
cdr3_aa: CASSLAGGPNEQFF
clone_size: -
d_call: TRBD2
j_call: TRBJ2-1
v_call: TRBV11-2

cdr3_nt: TGTGCCAGCAGCCCGGGACTAGCGGGAACCTACGAGCAGTACTTC
cdr3_aa: CASSPGLAGTYEQYF
clone_size: few
d_call: TRBD2
j_call: TRBJ2-7
v_call: TRBV25-1

cdr3_nt: TGTGCCAGCAGCCAACCGGCGGGACTAGCGAAAAACAATGAGCAGTTCTTC
cdr3_aa: CASSQPAGLAKNNEQFF
clone_size: few
d_call: TRBD2
j_call: TRBJ2-1
v_call: TRBV14

cdr3_nt: TGTGCCAGCAGCCCTCAGATCCTTTCTGGGGCCAACGTCCTGACTTTC
cdr3_aa: CASSPQILSGANVLTF
clone_size: -
d_call: -
j_call: TRBJ2-6
v_call: TRBV11-2

cdr3_nt: TGTGCCAGCAGCTTACTAGCGGGAGGGCCAGGAGAGACCCAGTACTTC
cdr3_aa: CASSLLAGGPGETQYF
clone_size: -
d_call: TRBD2
j_call: TRBJ2-5
v_call: TRBV9

cdr3_nt: TGTGCCAGCAGCCACGGACAGGGGTCACAAGAGACCCAGTACTTC
cdr3_aa: CASSHGQGSQETQYF
clone_size: few
d_call: TRBD1
j_call: TRBJ2-5
v_call: TRBV5-4

cdr3_nt: TGTGCCAGCAGGGGTTGGGGGGGTGAAAAACTGTTTTTT
cdr3_aa: CASRGWGGEKLFF
clone_size: few
d_call: -
j_call: TRBJ1-4
v_call: TRBV27

cdr3_nt: TGTGCCAGCAGATGCGGGAGATCTGTAGAGACCCAGTACTTC
cdr3_aa: CASRCGRSVETQYF
clone_size: -
d_call: -
j_call: TRBJ2-5
v_call: TRBV21-1

cdr3_nt: TGTGCCAGCAGTCGTCCGGGACAGGGCGACATTCAGTACTTC
cdr3_aa: CASSRPGQGDIQYF
clone_size: few
d_call: TRBD1
j_call: TRBJ2-4
v_call: TRBV6-5